This note documents a single TCR beta chain sequence. Its specificity is not known. This sample was taken from a study of cytomegalovirus exposure and HLA in healthy donors. Study conclusions and caveats: Follow-up analysis seemed to connect common viral pathogens with several of the most significant clusters identified. Most of the TCR beta V segments (in an earlier analysis) were productive either about 87% or about 30% of the time. The HLA-A and HLA-B alleles of most subjects were reportedly predicted accurately from TCR beta sequences.

The study ran its PCR with 60 Vbeta and 13 Jbeta primers. As processed by the authors: Some 80 million unique TCR beta chains, roughly 11 million shared, were counted in a later analysis. The data were produced by immunoSEQ multiplex PCR, yet TCRdb's version contains in-frame clones alone and is incomplete. D and trimming were read from the DNA, whereas the V and J calls and clone size are those reported in that table. The data contain about 160,000 clones, around 83% of them singletons. This CDR3 comprises 16 residues. Germline CDR1 and CDR2: SEHNR and FQNEAQ (reference sequence). Losses at the gene ends were 5 bases for V and 6 bases for J; bases not matched to a gene: 10.

The sequence came from a man aged 45 to 65 in good health and CMV-seropositive. The chain couples TRBV7-9 to TRBJ2-2; TRBD1 matches at 9 bases. Sequencing was performed on PBMCs. CDR3 amino acids: CASSPPGQGGAGELFF. In DNA form, the CDR3 reads TGTGCCAGCAGCCCGCCGGGACAGGGAGGTGCCGGGGAGCTGTTTTTT. The full variable domain, its missing parts supplied by reference TRBV7-9 and TRBJ2-2, is DTGVSQNPRHKITKRGQNVTFRCDPISEHNRLYWYRQTLGQGPEFLTYFQNEAQLEKSRLLSDRFSAERPKGSFSTLEIQRTEQGDSAMYLCASSPPGQGGAGELFFGEGSRLTVL.